These T cell receptor beta chains were read from a single sample in a study of human T cells and chemical hapten exposure. From the 5' RACE reads, TCRdb called clonotypes with MiXCR, one entry per CDR3 protein. Found here are 130,000 or so distinct CDR3 sequences, approximately 4% of them singletons; the top ten hold over 1.2%. These receptors were collected from a female donor in good health. CDR3s include the opening cysteine and the closing phenylalanine or tryptophan. A D gene is named only where the DNA matches it firmly. Only some rows state a clone size, as once, few, many or a class for expanded clones.

J gene: TRBJ2-3
clone size: many
V gene: TRBV15
D gene: NA
CDR3 protein: CATSRETYSTDTQYF
CDR3 DNA: TGTGCCACCAGCAGGGAGACATACTCCACAGATACGCAGTATTTT

J gene: TRBJ2-3
clone size: many
V gene: TRBV3-1
D gene: NA
CDR3 protein: CASSQDAQRTDTQYF
CDR3 DNA: TGTGCCAGCAGCCAAGATGCCCAGCGCACAGATACGCAGTATTTT

J gene: TRBJ1-1
clone size: many
V gene: TRBV15
D gene: TRBD1
CDR3 protein: CATRVDRGGTEAFF
CDR3 DNA: TGTGCCACCAGAGTGGACAGGGGAGGGACTGAAGCTTTCTTT

J gene: TRBJ1-5
clone size: many
V gene: TRBV2
D gene: NA
CDR3 protein: CASSEWAGVAQPQHF
CDR3 DNA: TGTGCCAGCAGTGAATGGGCAGGGGTGGCTCAGCCCCAGCATTTT

J gene: TRBJ1-6
clone size: many
V gene: TRBV7-2
D gene: NA
CDR3 protein: CASSLRQNSPLHF
CDR3 DNA: TGTGCCAGCAGCCTAAGACAGAATTCACCCCTCCACTTT

J gene: TRBJ2-1
clone size: many
V gene: TRBV5-1
D gene: TRBD2
CDR3 protein: CASQRTSGGTDEQFF
CDR3 DNA: TGCGCCAGCCAAAGGACTAGCGGGGGCACTGATGAGCAGTTCTTC

J gene: TRBJ2-3
clone size: many
V gene: TRBV7-6
D gene: NA
CDR3 protein: CASSLIGGPGTDTQYF
CDR3 DNA: TGTGCCAGCAGCTTAATCGGGGGGCCTGGCACAGATACGCAGTATTTT

J gene: TRBJ2-3
clone size: NA
V gene: TRBV29-1
D gene: NA
CDR3 protein: CSVSRRTDTQYF
CDR3 DNA: TGCAGCGTTTCCCGACGCACAGATACGCAGTATTTT

J gene: TRBJ1-6
clone size: many
V gene: TRBV28
D gene: NA
CDR3 protein: CASSLRQFAVNSPLHF
CDR3 DNA: TGTGCCAGCAGTTTAAGACAGTTTGCCGTTAATTCACCCCTCCACTTT

J gene: TRBJ1-4
clone size: many
V gene: TRBV7-9
D gene: NA
CDR3 protein: CASSLHSEVGLFF
CDR3 DNA: TGTGCCAGCAGCTTACACTCGGAAGTGGGACTGTTTTTT

J gene: TRBJ1-1
clone size: many
V gene: TRBV28
D gene: TRBD1
CDR3 protein: CASSGTGVKIQAFF
CDR3 DNA: TGTGCCAGCAGCGGGACAGGGGTGAAAATCCAAGCTTTCTTT

J gene: TRBJ1-1
clone size: many
V gene: TRBV7-8
D gene: NA
CDR3 protein: CASSWFRVLDKKNTEAFF
CDR3 DNA: TGTGCCAGCAGCTGGTTTCGAGTTTTGGACAAGAAGAACACTGAAGCTTTCTTT

J gene: TRBJ1-2
clone size: NA
V gene: TRBV12-5
D gene: NA
CDR3 protein: CASGFMTNYGYTF
CDR3 DNA: TGTGCTAGTGGTTTTATGACTAACTATGGCTACACCTTC

J gene: TRBJ2-4
clone size: many
V gene: TRBV20-1
D gene: NA
CDR3 protein: CSAGGRGRENIQYF
CDR3 DNA: TGCAGTGCCGGAGGACGAGGGCGGGAAAACATTCAGTACTTC

J gene: TRBJ2-1
clone size: many
V gene: TRBV7-8
D gene: TRBD2
CDR3 protein: CASSLLDGGLYEQFF
CDR3 DNA: TGTGCCAGCAGCTTATTGGACGGGGGGTTGTATGAGCAGTTCTTC

J gene: TRBJ2-5
clone size: many
V gene: TRBV3-1
D gene: NA
CDR3 protein: CASSQYSRAQETQYF
CDR3 DNA: TGTGCCAGCAGCCAATATTCCAGGGCCCAAGAGACCCAGTACTTC

J gene: TRBJ1-6
clone size: many
V gene: TRBV4-3
D gene: NA
CDR3 protein: CASSQDPGGGRGSSPLHF
CDR3 DNA: TGCGCCAGCAGCCAAGATCCCGGGGGGGGAAGGGGCTCGTCACCCCTCCACTTT